This TCR beta chain was obtained from a study of blood T cell repertoires in COVID-19. Study information: Whether acute or convalescent, the COVID-19 samples came from the United States, Italy and Spain.

Original data processing: Amplification from reference gene primers served as the basis for estimated nucleated cell counts. The table came from immunoSEQ multiplex PCR; TCRdb's copy has only in-frame clones and leaves some out. D and trimming were read from the DNA, whereas the V and J calls and clone size are those reported in that table. The table records roughly 310,000 clones, around nine tenths of them present only once. CDR3 length: 17 residues. V lost 4 bases to trimming and J lost 3 bases; unmatched junction nucleotides: 6. Germline V gene lookup returns CDR1 MGHRA and CDR2 YSYEKL. Sequencing was done on a sample of PBMCs or T cells enriched from blood (not recorded which). This TCR was recovered from a middle-aged woman who had recovered from COVID-19. The chain recombines TRBV4-1 with TRBJ2-7, with 16 bases aligning to TRBD2. CDR3 in amino acids: CASSPGLAGGLYYEQYF. CDR3 DNA: TGCGCCAGCAGCCCGGGACTAGCGGGAGGGCTTTACTACGAGCAGTACTTC.